This entry concerns a single T cell receptor beta chain. Its antigen is unknown. This CDR3 comprises 14 residues. Germline-derived CDR1 and CDR2 are LNHDA and SQIVND (reference sequence). V was trimmed by 7 bases and J by 3 bases, leaving 13 bases between them. The sample comes from a study of T cell responses to AZD1222 COVID-19 vaccine. Whole-study findings and limits: Possibly, clonal diversity was underestimated; donors were largely white British and included more females. Once two AZD1222 doses were given, Spike-specific TCR breadth and depth went up.

Clones were sequenced by immunoSEQ multiplex PCR, and TCRdb holds only the in-frame ones, with some missing. The sample consists of some 110,000 clones, roughly 90% of them appearing once. The rearrangement joins TRBV19 to TRBJ1-5; the D is unclear. The source was peripheral blood, collected on day 0 of AZD1222 vaccination. The source of this sequence is an adult in good health. The CDR3 DNA reads TGTGCCAGTAACTTCCGGGGTCCCAATCAGCCCCAGCATTTT. Residues: CASNFRGPNQPQHF.